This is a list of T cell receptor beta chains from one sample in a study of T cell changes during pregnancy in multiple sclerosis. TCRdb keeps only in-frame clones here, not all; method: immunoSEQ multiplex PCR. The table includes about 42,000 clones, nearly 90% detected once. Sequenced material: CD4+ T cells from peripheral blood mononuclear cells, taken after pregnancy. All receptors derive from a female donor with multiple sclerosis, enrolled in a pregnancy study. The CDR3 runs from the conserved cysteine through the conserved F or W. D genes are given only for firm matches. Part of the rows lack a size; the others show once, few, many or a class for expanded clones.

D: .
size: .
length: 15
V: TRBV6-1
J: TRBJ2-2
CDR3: CASSQRGQNTGELFF
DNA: TGTGCCAGCAGTCAACGGGGACAGAACACCGGGGAGCTGTTTTTT

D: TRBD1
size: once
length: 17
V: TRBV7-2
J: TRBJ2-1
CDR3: CASSLARTGGSYNEQFF
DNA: TGTGCCAGCAGCTTGGCTCGGACAGGGGGCTCCTACAATGAGCAGTTCTTC

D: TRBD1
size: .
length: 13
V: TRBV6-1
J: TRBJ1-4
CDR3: CASGQGGIEKLFF
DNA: TGTGCCAGCGGACAGGGGGGCATTGAAAAACTGTTTTTT

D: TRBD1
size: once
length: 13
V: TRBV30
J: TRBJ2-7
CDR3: CAWRDRDKYEQYF
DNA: TGTGCCTGGAGGGACAGGGATAAATACGAGCAGTACTTC

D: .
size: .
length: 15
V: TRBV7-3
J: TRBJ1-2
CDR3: CASSPTLRDINGYTF
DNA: TGTGCCAGCAGCCCAACCCTCCGGGACATCAATGGCTACACCTTC

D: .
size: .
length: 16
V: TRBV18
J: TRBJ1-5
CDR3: CASSPPDSFGNQPQHF
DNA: TGTGCCAGCTCACCACCTGACAGTTTTGGCAATCAGCCCCAGCATTTT

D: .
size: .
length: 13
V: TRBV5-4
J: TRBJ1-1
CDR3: CASSGRENTEAFF
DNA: TGTGCCAGCAGTGGACGGGAAAACACTGAAGCTTTCTTT

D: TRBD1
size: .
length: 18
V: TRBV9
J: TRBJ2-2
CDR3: CASSVGAFTGARTGELFF
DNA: TGTGCCAGCAGCGTCGGAGCGTTTACAGGGGCGAGGACCGGGGAGCTGTTTTTT

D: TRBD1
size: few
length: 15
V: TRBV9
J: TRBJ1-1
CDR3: CASSVLSGGHTEAFF
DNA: TGTGCCAGCAGCGTTTTGTCAGGGGGTCACACTGAAGCTTTCTTT

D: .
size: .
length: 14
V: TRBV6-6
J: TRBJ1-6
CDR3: CASSSKGYNSPLHF
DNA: TGTGCCAGCAGTTCGAAGGGGTATAATTCACCCCTCCACTTT

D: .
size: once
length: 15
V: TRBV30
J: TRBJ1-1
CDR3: CAWSGPGYMNTEAFF
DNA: TGTGCCTGGAGTGGCCCCGGGTACATGAACACTGAAGCTTTCTTT

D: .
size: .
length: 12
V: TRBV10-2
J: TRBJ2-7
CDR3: CASSGDIYEQYF
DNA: TGCGCCAGCAGTGGGGACATCTACGAGCAGTACTTC

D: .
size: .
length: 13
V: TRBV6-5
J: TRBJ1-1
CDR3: CASSYSVNTEAFF
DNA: TGTGCCAGCAGTTATTCAGTGAACACTGAAGCTTTCTTT

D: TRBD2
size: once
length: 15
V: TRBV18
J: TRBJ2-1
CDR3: CASSRGLAGDNEQFF
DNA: TGTGCCAGCTCTCGGGGACTAGCGGGGGACAATGAGCAGTTCTTC

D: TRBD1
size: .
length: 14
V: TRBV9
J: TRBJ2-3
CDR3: CASERDRGTDTQYF
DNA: TGTGCCAGCGAGCGGGACAGGGGTACAGATACGCAGTATTTT

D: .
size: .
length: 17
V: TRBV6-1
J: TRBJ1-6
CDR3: CASSERVFGEGGSPLHF
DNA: TGTGCCAGCAGTGAAAGAGTCTTCGGGGAGGGTGGTTCACCCCTCCACTTT

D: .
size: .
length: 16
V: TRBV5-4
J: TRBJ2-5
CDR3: CASSLGAGRLQETQYF
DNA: TGTGCCAGCAGCTTGGGGGCGGGGCGGTTGCAAGAGACCCAGTACTTC

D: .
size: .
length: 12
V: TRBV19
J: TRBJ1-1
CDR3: CASSMFAAEAFF
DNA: TGTGCCAGTAGTATGTTCGCGGCTGAAGCTTTCTTT

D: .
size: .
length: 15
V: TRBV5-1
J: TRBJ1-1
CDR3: CASSLDPGLNTEAFF
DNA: TGCGCCAGCAGCTTGGACCCGGGGTTGAACACTGAAGCTTTCTTT

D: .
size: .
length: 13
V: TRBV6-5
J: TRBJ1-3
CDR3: CASSYSTGNTIYF
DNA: TGTGCCAGCAGTTACTCGACTGGGAACACCATATATTTT

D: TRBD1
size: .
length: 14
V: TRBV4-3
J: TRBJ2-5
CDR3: CASSRTGVSETQYF
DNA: TGCGCCAGCAGCCGGACAGGGGTATCGGAGACCCAGTACTTC

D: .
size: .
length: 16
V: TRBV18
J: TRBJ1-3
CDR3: CASSPPTGDSGNTIYF
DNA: TGTGCCAGCTCACCACCGACAGGAGACTCTGGAAACACCATATATTTT

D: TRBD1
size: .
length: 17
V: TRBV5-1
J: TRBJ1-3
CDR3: CASSLRPGRGSGNTIYF
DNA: TGCGCCAGCAGCTTGCGCCCAGGCAGGGGGTCAGGAAACACCATATATTTT

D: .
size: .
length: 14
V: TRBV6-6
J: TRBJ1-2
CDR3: CATIQGSENYGYTF
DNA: TGTGCCACCATCCAGGGTTCTGAGAACTATGGCTACACCTTC

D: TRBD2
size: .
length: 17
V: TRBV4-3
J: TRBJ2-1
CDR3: CASSQLNSGGPYNEQFF
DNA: TGCGCCAGCAGCCAGCTCAATAGCGGGGGGCCATACAATGAGCAGTTCTTC

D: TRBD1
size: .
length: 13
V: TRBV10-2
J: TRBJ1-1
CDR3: CASILDRGTEAFF
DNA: TGCGCCAGCATCTTAGACAGGGGCACTGAAGCTTTCTTT

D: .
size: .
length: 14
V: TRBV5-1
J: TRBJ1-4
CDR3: CASSSGSRREKLFF
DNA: TGCGCCAGCAGCAGCGGGAGCCGACGGGAAAAACTGTTTTTT

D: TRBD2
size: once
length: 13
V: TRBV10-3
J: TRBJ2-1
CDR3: CALKAGGRNEQFF
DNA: TGTGCCTTGAAGGCGGGGGGCCGGAATGAGCAGTTCTTC

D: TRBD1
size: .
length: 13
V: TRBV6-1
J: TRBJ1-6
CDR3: CASSTGALTPLHF
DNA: TGTGCCTCCTCTACAGGGGCGTTGACACCCCTCCACTTT

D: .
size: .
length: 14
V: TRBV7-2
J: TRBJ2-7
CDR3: CASSLSAGAYEQYF
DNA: TGTGCCAGCAGCCTGAGCGCCGGAGCCTACGAGCAGTACTTC

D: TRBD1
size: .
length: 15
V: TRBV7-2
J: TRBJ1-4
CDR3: CASSSTGLGNEKLFF
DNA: TGTGCCAGCAGCTCGACAGGGTTAGGTAATGAAAAACTGTTTTTT

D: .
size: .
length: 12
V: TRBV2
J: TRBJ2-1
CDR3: CAAGRGRGEQFF
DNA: TGTGCCGCTGGAAGAGGGCGCGGTGAGCAGTTCTTC

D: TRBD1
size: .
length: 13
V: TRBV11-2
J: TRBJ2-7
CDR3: CASSIDRGVEQYF
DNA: TGTGCCAGCAGCATCGACAGGGGGGTCGAGCAGTACTTC

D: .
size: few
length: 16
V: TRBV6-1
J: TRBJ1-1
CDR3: CASSETYGLLNTEAFF
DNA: TGTGCCAGCAGTGAAACCTACGGACTCCTGAACACTGAAGCTTTCTTT

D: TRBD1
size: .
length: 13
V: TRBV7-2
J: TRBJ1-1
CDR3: CASSFWVQGAAFF
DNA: TGTGCCAGCAGCTTTTGGGTACAGGGGGCAGCTTTCTTT

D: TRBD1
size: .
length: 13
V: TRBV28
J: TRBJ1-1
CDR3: CASRKDRGTEAFF
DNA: TGTGCCAGCCGTAAGGACAGGGGTACTGAAGCTTTCTTT

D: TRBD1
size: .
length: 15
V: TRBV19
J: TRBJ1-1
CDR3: CASSPWTGGYTEAFF
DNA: TGTGCCAGTAGTCCCTGGACAGGGGGCTATACTGAAGCTTTCTTT